A selection of T cell receptor beta chains follows, all from one sample in a study of blood T cell repertoires in COVID-19. Assay used: immunoSEQ multiplex PCR; TCRdb lists only in-frame clones, some missing. The sample has 250,000 to 400,000 clones, 75% to 90% seen once. Sequences were obtained from peripheral blood. The receptor source for this set is a woman aged 25 to 39 with COVID-19, enrolled during active disease. Both conserved end residues are part of each CDR3. D genes are given only for firm matches. Size values are once, few and many counts, or a class for expanded clones, and some rows have none.

J: TRBJ2-7; size: .; D: .; V: TRBV5-1; DNA: TGCGCCAGCAGCTCCGCGGGGTCCTCCTACGAGCAGTACTTC; CDR3: CASSSAGSSYEQYF
J: TRBJ1-1; size: .; D: .; V: TRBV19; DNA: TGTGCCAGTACCTTCGGACACTCGAACACTGAAGCTTTCTTT; CDR3: CASTFGHSNTEAFF
J: TRBJ1-4; size: once; D: .; V: TRBV5-1; DNA: TGCGCCAGCAGCTTAACGGGCGACAGGCTGTTTTTT; CDR3: CASSLTGDRLFF
J: TRBJ2-2; size: .; D: .; V: TRBV19; DNA: TGTGCCAGTAGTTTTCGGGCCGGGGAGCTGTTTTTT; CDR3: CASSFRAGELFF
J: TRBJ2-5; size: .; D: .; V: TRBV23-1; DNA: TGCGCCAGCAGTCAATCGGACAGCCAAGAGACCCAGTACTTC; CDR3: CASSQSDSQETQYF
J: TRBJ1-5; size: .; D: TRBD1; V: TRBV5-1; DNA: TGCGCCAGCAGCTCGACAGGGGCCAGCAATCAGCCCCAGCATTTT; CDR3: CASSSTGASNQPQHF
J: TRBJ1-1; size: few; D: .; V: TRBV11-3; DNA: TGTGCCAGCAGCGGACGGACAGATGAAGCTTTCTTT; CDR3: CASSGRTDEAFF
J: TRBJ1-4; size: few; D: .; V: TRBV6-2/TRBV6-3; DNA: TGTGCCAGCAGTTACTCGCGACGGGAGCAAAAACTGTTTTTT; CDR3: CASSYSRREQKLFF
J: TRBJ1-4; size: .; D: .; V: TRBV5-6; DNA: TGTGCCAGCAGCTTGGGAGTGCAAGAAAAACTGTTTTTT; CDR3: CASSLGVQEKLFF
J: TRBJ2-1; size: .; D: TRBD1; V: TRBV18; DNA: TGTGCCAGCTCACCCCAGGGGGCGCGGCATGAGCAGTTCTTC; CDR3: CASSPQGARHEQFF
J: TRBJ1-5; size: .; D: TRBD1; V: TRBV4-2; DNA: TGTGCCAGCAGCAAGACAGGGTACAATCAGCCCCAGCATTTT; CDR3: CASSKTGYNQPQHF
J: TRBJ1-4; size: .; D: TRBD1; V: TRBV30; DNA: TGTGCCTGGTCCCGGGACAGGGGTCCTAATGAAAAACTGTTTTTT; CDR3: CAWSRDRGPNEKLFF
J: TRBJ2-3; size: few; D: .; V: TRBV5-1; DNA: TGCGCCAGCAGCTTGGGGGCAAGTGACCTACTCTCCACAGATACGCAGTATTTT; CDR3: CASSLGASDLLSTDTQYF
J: TRBJ2-1; size: .; D: TRBD2; V: TRBV27; DNA: TGTGCCACCCGACTAGCGGGGGACAATGAGCAGTTCTTC; CDR3: CATRLAGDNEQFF
J: TRBJ2-5; size: .; D: TRBD2; V: TRBV20-1; DNA: TGCAGTGCTAGTGGAGCGGGAGGGTGGGAGACCCAGTACTTC; CDR3: CSASGAGGWETQYF
J: TRBJ1-1; size: .; D: TRBD1; V: TRBV2; DNA: TGTGCCAGCAGACCCGACAGGGGGAACACTGAAGCTTTCTTT; CDR3: CASRPDRGNTEAFF
J: TRBJ1-2; size: .; D: .; V: TRBV27; DNA: TGTGCCAGCAGTTTAAACAGACAGATTAACTATGGCTACACCTTC; CDR3: CASSLNRQINYGYTF
J: TRBJ1-2; size: once; D: .; V: TRBV5-4; DNA: TGTGCCAGCAGCTTGGTAACAGGGAGTTCGGGCTACACCTTC; CDR3: CASSLVTGSSGYTF
J: TRBJ1-2; size: .; D: .; V: TRBV5-4; DNA: TGTGCCAGCAGCTTCCGGGGGGCCCGGAGTCTCTATGGCTACACCTTC; CDR3: CASSFRGARSLYGYTF
J: TRBJ1-6; size: .; D: .; V: TRBV5-8; DNA: TGTGCCAGCACCCTGGGAGGGAGGTCTTCACCCCTCCACTTT; CDR3: CASTLGGRSSPLHF
J: TRBJ2-1; size: .; D: TRBD2; V: TRBV5-5; DNA: TGTGCCAGCAGCACCGGGACTAGCGGCTACAATGAGCAGTTCTTC; CDR3: CASSTGTSGYNEQFF
J: TRBJ2-5; size: .; D: TRBD2; V: TRBV18; DNA: TGTGCCAGCTCACCGGGACTAGGTCAAGAGACCCAGTACTTC; CDR3: CASSPGLGQETQYF
J: TRBJ2-7; size: .; D: .; V: TRBV12-3/TRBV12-4; DNA: TGTGCCAGCAGTTTACAGGGGACCTACGAGCAGTACTTC; CDR3: CASSLQGTYEQYF
J: TRBJ1-2; size: .; D: .; V: TRBV15; DNA: TGTGCCACCTCCCGAAGAGAGCCCAACTATGGCTACACCTTC; CDR3: CATSRREPNYGYTF
J: TRBJ1-1; size: .; D: .; V: TRBV15; DNA: TGTGCCACCAGCAGAATAACAGGGAACACTGAAGCTTTCTTT; CDR3: CATSRITGNTEAFF
J: TRBJ2-1; size: .; D: .; V: TRBV9; DNA: TGTGCCAGCAGCGTGAGGGGGTCCCAAAGTGGCAATGAGCAGTTCTTC; CDR3: CASSVRGSQSGNEQFF
J: TRBJ2-3; size: once; D: TRBD2; V: TRBV2; DNA: TGTGCCAGCAGTGGTAGCGGGAGGGGCACAGATACGCAGTATTTT; CDR3: CASSGSGRGTDTQYF
J: TRBJ2-4; size: .; D: .; V: TRBV2; DNA: TGTGCCAGCAGGTTCCCGGGAGCCAAAAACATTCAGTACTTC; CDR3: CASRFPGAKNIQYF
J: TRBJ1-2; size: .; D: .; V: TRBV20-1; DNA: TGCAGTGCTAGTCAGGCAGGGCACTATGGCTACACCTTC; CDR3: CSASQAGHYGYTF
J: TRBJ1-1; size: .; D: .; V: TRBV29-1; DNA: TGCAGCGTTGAACGGTTTCCCACTGAAGCTTTCTTT; CDR3: CSVERFPTEAFF
J: TRBJ1-2; size: .; D: TRBD1; V: TRBV28; DNA: TGTGCCAGCAGCCCCGGACAGGGGGCCCACCTTTTTAACTATGGCTACACCTTC; CDR3: CASSPGQGAHLFNYGYTF
J: TRBJ1-1; size: .; D: TRBD1; V: TRBV6-5; DNA: TGTGCCAGCAAGGGGACAGTGACCCAGAACACTGAAGCTTTCTTT; CDR3: CASKGTVTQNTEAFF
J: TRBJ2-1; size: once; D: TRBD2; V: TRBV29-1; DNA: TGCAGCGTTGAACGTGGCGCGGGAGTTCTCCACAATGAGCAGTTCTTC; CDR3: CSVERGAGVLHNEQFF
J: TRBJ2-7; size: once; D: .; V: TRBV30; DNA: TGTGCCTGGTCAGGACAGTTCTACGAGCAGTACTTC; CDR3: CAWSGQFYEQYF
J: TRBJ2-1; size: .; D: TRBD1; V: TRBV30; DNA: TGTGCCTGGAGCGTTACAGGGGGCAGAAACAATGAGCAGTTCTTC; CDR3: CAWSVTGGRNNEQFF
J: TRBJ2-1; size: .; D: TRBD2; V: TRBV7-8; DNA: TGTGCCAGCAGCTCTCTAGCGGGAGAGGGGAATGAGCAGTTCTTC; CDR3: CASSSLAGEGNEQFF
J: TRBJ1-2; size: .; D: TRBD1; V: TRBV28; DNA: TGTGCCAGCAGTGGGAACCGGGACAGGGTAAAAGGCTACACCTTC; CDR3: CASSGNRDRVKGYTF
J: TRBJ2-1; size: .; D: TRBD2; V: TRBV7-9; DNA: TGTGCCAGCAGCTTAACCATCTTGGGCGGGGGGTTCAATGAGCAGTTCTTC; CDR3: CASSLTILGGGFNEQFF
J: TRBJ2-6; size: .; D: TRBD1; V: TRBV7-8; DNA: TGTGCCAGCAGCTGGACAGGGGAACCTGGGGCCAACGTCCTGACTTTC; CDR3: CASSWTGEPGANVLTF
J: TRBJ2-7; size: .; D: .; V: TRBV12-3/TRBV12-4; DNA: TGTGCCAGCAGTTTGGGCAGTTCCTACGAGCAGTACTTC; CDR3: CASSLGSSYEQYF
J: TRBJ2-1; size: .; D: TRBD1; V: TRBV10-3; DNA: TGTGCCATCAGTGAGTCGGAGACAGGGATAGATGAGCAGTTCTTC; CDR3: CAISESETGIDEQFF
J: TRBJ1-1; size: .; D: TRBD1; V: TRBV7-8; DNA: TGTGCCAGCAGCTCGCGGACAGGCACTGAAGCTTTCTTT; CDR3: CASSSRTGTEAFF
J: TRBJ1-6; size: .; D: .; V: TRBV2; DNA: TGTGCCAGCTCTGGCCTTCCGGGGACCCTCCACTTT; CDR3: CASSGLPGTLHF
J: TRBJ1-4; size: .; D: .; V: TRBV3-1/TRBV3-2; DNA: TGTGCCAGCAGCCAAGGGACACTCCTTTCTGGGGAACTGTTTTTT; CDR3: CASSQGTLLSGELFF
J: TRBJ1-5; size: .; D: .; V: TRBV14; DNA: TGTGCCAGCAGCCAACAGGGGTCCCAGCCCCAGCATTTT; CDR3: CASSQQGSQPQHF
J: TRBJ2-7; size: .; D: .; V: TRBV10-3; DNA: TGTGCCATCAGTGAGTCAGGCGCGGGGAGAAACGAGCAGTACTTC; CDR3: CAISESGAGRNEQYF
J: TRBJ1-5; size: .; D: TRBD1; V: TRBV9; DNA: TGTGCCAGCACCGACAATTCCGGGACAGGTCTTATACTTAGCAATCAGCCCCAGCATTTT; CDR3: CASTDNSGTGLILSNQPQHF
J: TRBJ2-2; size: .; D: .; V: TRBV7-2; DNA: TGTGCCAGCAGCCCGGGTGGAGGGGTCAGGGAGCTGTTTTTT; CDR3: CASSPGGGVRELFF
J: TRBJ2-1; size: .; D: .; V: TRBV6-6; DNA: TGTGCCAGCAGTCCTACTGTGACAGGAGGAAATGAGCAGTTCTTC; CDR3: CASSPTVTGGNEQFF
J: TRBJ2-7; size: .; D: .; V: TRBV10-3; DNA: TGTGCCATCAGTGAGTCTGGCCGTTCAGGGGGGGAGCAGTACTTC; CDR3: CAISESGRSGGEQYF
J: TRBJ1-1; size: .; D: TRBD1; V: TRBV27; DNA: TGTGCCAGCAGTTTATCGCCAGGGGGGAACACTGAAGCTTTCTTT; CDR3: CASSLSPGGNTEAFF
J: TRBJ2-1; size: .; D: TRBD2; V: TRBV10-1; DNA: TGCGCCAGCAGTGAGTCGAAGGGACTAGCGGGGTACAATGAGCAGTTCTTC; CDR3: CASSESKGLAGYNEQFF
J: TRBJ1-1; size: .; D: TRBD1; V: TRBV10-3; DNA: TGTGCCATCAGTGAGCTCGCAGGACAGGGGAATGGGACTGAAGCTTTCTTT; CDR3: CAISELAGQGNGTEAFF
J: TRBJ1-5; size: .; D: .; V: TRBV19; DNA: TGTGCCAGTAGTATAATGAGAAATAGCAATCAGCCCCAGCATTTT; CDR3: CASSIMRNSNQPQHF
J: TRBJ2-7; size: .; D: .; V: TRBV12-3/TRBV12-4; DNA: TGTGCCAGCAGTTTAATAGAGTACGAGCAGTACTTC; CDR3: CASSLIEYEQYF
J: TRBJ1-1; size: .; D: .; V: TRBV20-1; DNA: TGCAGTGCTAGTTTGGCAGGTGAAGCTTTCTTT; CDR3: CSASLAGEAFF